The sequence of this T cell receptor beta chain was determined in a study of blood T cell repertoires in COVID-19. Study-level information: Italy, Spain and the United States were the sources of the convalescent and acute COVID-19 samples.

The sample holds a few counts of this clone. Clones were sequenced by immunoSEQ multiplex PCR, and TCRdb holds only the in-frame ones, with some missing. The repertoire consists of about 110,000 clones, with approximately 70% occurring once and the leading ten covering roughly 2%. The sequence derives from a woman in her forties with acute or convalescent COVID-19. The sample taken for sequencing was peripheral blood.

The CDR3 loop is CASSGPGGPLETQYF. CDR3 nucleotides: TGTGCCAGCAGCGGTCCAGGGGGTCCCTTGGAGACCCAGTACTTC. The genes are TRBV11-1 and TRBJ2-5; the match to TRBD1 covers 7 bases. Germline CDR1 reads SGHAT; CDR2 reads FQDESV (reference sequence). The CDR3 runs 15 residues. V lost 5 bases to trimming and J lost 5 bases; unmatched junction nucleotides: 11. The full variable domain, its missing parts supplied by reference TRBV11-1 and TRBJ2-5, is EAEVAQSPRYKITEKSQAVAFWCDPISGHATLYWYRQILGQGPELLVQFQDESVVDDSQLPKDRFSAERLKGVDSTLKIQPAELGDSAMYLCASSGPGGPLETQYFGPGTRLLVL.